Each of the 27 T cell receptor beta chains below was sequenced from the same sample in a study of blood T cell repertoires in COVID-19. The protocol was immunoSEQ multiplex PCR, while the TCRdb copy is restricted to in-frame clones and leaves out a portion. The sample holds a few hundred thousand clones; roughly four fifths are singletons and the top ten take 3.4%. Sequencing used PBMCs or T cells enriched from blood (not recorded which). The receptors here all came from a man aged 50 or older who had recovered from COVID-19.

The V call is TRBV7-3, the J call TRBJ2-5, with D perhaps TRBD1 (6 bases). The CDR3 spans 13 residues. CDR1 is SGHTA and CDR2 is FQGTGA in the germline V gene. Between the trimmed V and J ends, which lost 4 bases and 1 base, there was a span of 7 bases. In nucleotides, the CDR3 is TGTGCCAGCAGCTCAGGGGTCCAAGAGACCCAGTACTTC. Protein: CASSSGVQETQYF. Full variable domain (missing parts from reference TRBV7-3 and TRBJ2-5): GAGVSQTPSNKVTEKGKYVELRCDPISGHTALYWYRQSLGQGPEFLIYFQGTGAADDSGLPNDRFFAVRPEGSVSTLKIQRTERGDSAVYLCASSSGVQETQYFGPGTRLLVL.

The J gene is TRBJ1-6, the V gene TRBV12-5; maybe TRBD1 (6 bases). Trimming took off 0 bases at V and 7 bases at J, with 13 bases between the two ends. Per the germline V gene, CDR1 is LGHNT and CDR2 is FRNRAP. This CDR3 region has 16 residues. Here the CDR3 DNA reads TGTGCTAGTGGTTTGGTTTCGACAGGTTCAAATTCACCCCTCCACTTT. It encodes CASGLVSTGSNSPLHF.

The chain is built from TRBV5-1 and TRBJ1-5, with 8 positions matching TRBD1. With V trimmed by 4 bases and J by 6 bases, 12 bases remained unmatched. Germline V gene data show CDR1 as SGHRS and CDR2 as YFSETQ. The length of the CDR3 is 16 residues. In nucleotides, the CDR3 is TGCGCCAGCAGCCCGACAGGGGAAGGGAGTCTTCAGCCCCAGCATTTT. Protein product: CASSPTGEGSLQPQHF.

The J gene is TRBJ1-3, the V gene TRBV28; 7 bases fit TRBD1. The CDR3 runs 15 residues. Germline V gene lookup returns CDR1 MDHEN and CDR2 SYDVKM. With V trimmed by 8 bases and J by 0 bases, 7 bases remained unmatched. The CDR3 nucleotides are TGTGCCAGCGGCGGACAGGTCTACTCTGGAAACACCATATATTTT. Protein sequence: CASGGQVYSGNTIYF.

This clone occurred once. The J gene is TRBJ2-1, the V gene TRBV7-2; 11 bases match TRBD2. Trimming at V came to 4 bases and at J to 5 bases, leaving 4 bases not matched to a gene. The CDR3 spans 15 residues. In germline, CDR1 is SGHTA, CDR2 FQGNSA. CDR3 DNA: TGTGCCAGCAGCTCGACTAGCGGGAAGCACAATGAGCAGTTCTTC. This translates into CASSSTSGKHNEQFF.

The CDR3 sequence: CASSRGQYYGYTF. The CDR3, as DNA: TGTGCCAGCAGCCGAGGACAGTACTATGGCTACACCTTC. The rearrangement uses TRBV11-2 and TRBJ1-2; maybe TRBD1 (6 bases). The CDR3 length is 13 residues. Germline assignment: CDR1 SGHAT and CDR2 FQNNGV. Trimming cost V 5 bases and J 3 bases, with 10 bases left between them.

CDR3 nucleotide sequence: TGTGCCAGCAGCTCTGGACACTACAATCAGCCCCAGCATTTT. It is translated as CASSSGHYNQPQHF. V usage is TRBV6-2 or TRBV6-3 and J usage is TRBJ1-5; a possible D gene is TRBD1 (5 bases). Germline-derived CDR1 and CDR2 are MNHEY and SVGEGT. Trimming cost V 6 bases and J 3 bases, with 12 bases left between them. The CDR3 totals 14 residues.

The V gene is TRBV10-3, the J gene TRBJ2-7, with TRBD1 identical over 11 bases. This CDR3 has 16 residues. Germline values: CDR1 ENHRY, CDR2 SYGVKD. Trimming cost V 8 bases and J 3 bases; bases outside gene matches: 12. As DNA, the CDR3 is TGTGCCATCGAGGACAGGGGGCGCCCATTGGGCTACGAGCAGTACTTC. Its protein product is CAIEDRGRPLGYEQYF.

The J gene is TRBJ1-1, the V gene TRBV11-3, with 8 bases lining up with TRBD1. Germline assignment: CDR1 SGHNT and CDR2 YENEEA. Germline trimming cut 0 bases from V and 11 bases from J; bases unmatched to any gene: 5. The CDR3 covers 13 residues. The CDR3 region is CASSLDETGVAFF. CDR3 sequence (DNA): TGTGCCAGCAGCTTAGACGAGACAGGGGTGGCTTTCTTT.

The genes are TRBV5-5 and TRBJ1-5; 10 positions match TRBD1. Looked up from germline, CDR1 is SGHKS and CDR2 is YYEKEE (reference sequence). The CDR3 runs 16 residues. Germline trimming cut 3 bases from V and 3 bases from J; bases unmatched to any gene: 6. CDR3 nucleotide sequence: TGTGCCAGCAGCTCGACAGGGGGCTGGGTCAATCAGCCCCAGCATTTT. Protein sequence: CASSSTGGWVNQPQHF.

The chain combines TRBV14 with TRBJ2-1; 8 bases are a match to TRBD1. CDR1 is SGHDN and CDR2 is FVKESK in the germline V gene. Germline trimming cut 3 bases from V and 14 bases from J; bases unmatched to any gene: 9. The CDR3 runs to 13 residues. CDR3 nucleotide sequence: TGTGCCAGCAGCCAGGATCGGACAGGGTCGAAGTTCTTC. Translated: CASSQDRTGSKFF.

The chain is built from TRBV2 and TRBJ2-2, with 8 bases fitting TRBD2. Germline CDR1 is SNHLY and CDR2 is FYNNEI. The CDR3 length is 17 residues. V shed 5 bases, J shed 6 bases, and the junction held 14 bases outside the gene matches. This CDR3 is CASSFRAGDASAGELFF. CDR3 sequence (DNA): TGTGCCAGCAGTTTTAGAGCGGGAGACGCTTCCGCCGGGGAGCTGTTTTTT.

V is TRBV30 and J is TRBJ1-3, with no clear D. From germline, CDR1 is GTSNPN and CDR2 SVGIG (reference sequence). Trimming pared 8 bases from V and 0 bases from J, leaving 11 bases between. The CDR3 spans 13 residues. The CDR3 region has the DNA TGTGCCGGGCAGGTAAACTCTGGAAACACCATATATTTT. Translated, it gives CAGQVNSGNTIYF.

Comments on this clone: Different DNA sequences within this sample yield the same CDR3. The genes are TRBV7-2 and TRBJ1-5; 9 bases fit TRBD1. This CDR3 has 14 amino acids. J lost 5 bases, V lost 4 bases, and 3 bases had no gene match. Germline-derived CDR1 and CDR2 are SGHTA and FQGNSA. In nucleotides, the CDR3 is TGTGCCAGCAGCTCGGGACAGGGTTATCAGCCCCAGCATTTT. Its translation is CASSSGQGYQPQHF.

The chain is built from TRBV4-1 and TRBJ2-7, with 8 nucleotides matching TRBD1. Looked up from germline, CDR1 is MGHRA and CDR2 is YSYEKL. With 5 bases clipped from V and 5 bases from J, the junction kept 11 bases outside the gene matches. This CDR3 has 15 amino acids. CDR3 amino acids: CASSFRTGRMDEQYF. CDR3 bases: TGCGCCAGCAGCTTCCGGACAGGGAGGATGGACGAGCAGTACTTC.

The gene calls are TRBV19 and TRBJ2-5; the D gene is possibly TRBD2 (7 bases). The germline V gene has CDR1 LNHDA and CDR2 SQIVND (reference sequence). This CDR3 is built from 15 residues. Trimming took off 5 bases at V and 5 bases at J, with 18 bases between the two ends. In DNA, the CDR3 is TGTGCCAGTAGTTTTTCGGGGGGCGTCCGGGAGACCCAGTACTTC. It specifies CASSFSGGVRETQYF. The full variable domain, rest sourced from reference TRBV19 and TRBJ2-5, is DGGITQSPKYLFRKEGQNVTLSCEQNLNHDAMYWYRQDPGQGLRLIYYSQIVNDFQKGDIAEGYSVSREKKESFPLTVTSAQKNPTAFYLCASSFSGGVRETQYFGPGTRLLVL.

CDR3 sequence (DNA): TGTGCCAGCAGCTTAGCAGGGACAGGGGGCTACAATGAGCAGTTCTTC. Protein: CASSLAGTGGYNEQFF. The chain has TRBV11-2 and TRBJ2-1; 11 nucleotides align to TRBD1. The CDR3 extends over 16 amino acids. The V gene end was trimmed by 1 base and the J gene end by 3 bases; junction bases not matched to a gene: 2. Germline lookup yields CDR1 SGHAT and CDR2 FQNNGV.

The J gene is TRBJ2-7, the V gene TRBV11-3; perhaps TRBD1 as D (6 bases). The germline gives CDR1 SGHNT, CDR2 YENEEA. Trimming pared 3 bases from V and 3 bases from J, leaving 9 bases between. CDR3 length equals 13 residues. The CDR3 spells CASSFGQNYEQYF. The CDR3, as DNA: TGTGCCAGCAGCTTCGGACAGAACTACGAGCAGTACTTC.

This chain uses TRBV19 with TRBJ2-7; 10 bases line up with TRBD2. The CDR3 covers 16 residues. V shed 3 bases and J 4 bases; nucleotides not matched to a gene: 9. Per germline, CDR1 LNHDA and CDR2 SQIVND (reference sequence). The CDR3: CASSIATSGIQYEQYF. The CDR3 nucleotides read TGTGCCAGTAGTATCGCTACTAGCGGGATTCAGTACGAGCAGTACTTC.

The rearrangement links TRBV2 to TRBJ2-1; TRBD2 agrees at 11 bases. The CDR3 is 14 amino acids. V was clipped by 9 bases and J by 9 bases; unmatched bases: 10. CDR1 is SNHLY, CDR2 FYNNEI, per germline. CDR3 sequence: CASTIAGGQVEQFF. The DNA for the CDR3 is TGTGCCAGTACCATAGCGGGGGGGCAGGTTGAGCAGTTCTTC.

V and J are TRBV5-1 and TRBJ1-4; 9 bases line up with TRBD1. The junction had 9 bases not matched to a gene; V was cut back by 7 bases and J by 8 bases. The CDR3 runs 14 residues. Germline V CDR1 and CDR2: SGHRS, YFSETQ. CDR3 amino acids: CASGQGSPEEKLFF. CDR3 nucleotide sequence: TGCGCCAGCGGACAGGGGTCTCCGGAGGAAAAACTGTTTTTT.

The CDR3 DNA reads as TGTGCCTGGAACAAAGGCTCAACCGGGACAGGGGGAGGGAATCAGCCCCAGCATTTT. Translating gives CAWNKGSTGTGGGNQPQHF. The genes are TRBV30 and TRBJ1-5, with TRBD1 matching over 11 bases. Germline loops: CDR1 GTSNPN, CDR2 SVGIG (reference sequence). V lost 4 bases and J lost 4; bases outside the gene matches: 18. The CDR3 is made up of 19 amino acids.

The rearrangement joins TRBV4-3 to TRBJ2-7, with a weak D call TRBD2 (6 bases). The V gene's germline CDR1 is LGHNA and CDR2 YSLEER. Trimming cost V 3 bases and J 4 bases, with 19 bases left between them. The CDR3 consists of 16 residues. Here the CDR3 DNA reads TGCGCCAGCAGCCATGAACCGGGGACTTTAGGGTACGAGCAGTACTTC. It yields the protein CASSHEPGTLGYEQYF.

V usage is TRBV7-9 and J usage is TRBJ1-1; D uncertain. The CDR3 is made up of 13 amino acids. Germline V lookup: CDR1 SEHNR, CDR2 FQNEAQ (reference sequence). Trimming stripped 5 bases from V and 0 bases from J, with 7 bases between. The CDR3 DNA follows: TGTGCCAGCAGCCCTTCGGTGAACACTGAAGCTTTCTTT. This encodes CASSPSVNTEAFF.

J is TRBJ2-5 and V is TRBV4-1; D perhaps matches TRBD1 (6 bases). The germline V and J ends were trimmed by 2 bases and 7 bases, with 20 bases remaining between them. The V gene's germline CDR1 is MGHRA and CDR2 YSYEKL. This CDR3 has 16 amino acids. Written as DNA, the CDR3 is TGCGCCAGCAGCCAACACTCGGCCAGGGGCCCAGGGACCCAGTACTTC. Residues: CASSQHSARGPGTQYF.

The DNA for the CDR3 is TGTGCCAGCAGTCCCCAGAACAGCCACAATCAGCCCCAGCATTTT. It is translated as CASSPQNSHNQPQHF. The rearrangement uses TRBV27 and TRBJ1-5; D ambiguous. Germline values: CDR1 MNHEY, CDR2 SMNVEV (reference sequence). V was pared by 5 bases and J by 3 bases, with 14 bases between. The CDR3 runs 15 residues.

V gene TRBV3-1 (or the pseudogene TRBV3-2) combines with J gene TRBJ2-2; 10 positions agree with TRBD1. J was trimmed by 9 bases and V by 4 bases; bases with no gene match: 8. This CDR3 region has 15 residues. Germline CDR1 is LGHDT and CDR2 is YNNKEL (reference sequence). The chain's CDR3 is CASSLGTGARRELFF. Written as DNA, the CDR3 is TGTGCCAGCAGCCTCGGGACAGGGGCAAGAAGGGAGCTGTTTTTT.